The TCR beta chain described here comes from a study of OX40 agonist ivuxolimab in advanced cancers. Study as a whole: The dose-escalation group included hepatocellular carcinoma, melanoma, renal cell carcinoma and head and neck cancer.

Study-wide points: It was also the case that some nonresponders had low normalized T-cell clonal expansion.

The CDR3 extends over 14 amino acids. V was shortened by 0 bases and J by 0 bases, with 5 bases between the two germline ends. Germline V gene sequence: CDR1 SGHAT, CDR2 FQNNGV. Sequenced by immunoSEQ multiplex PCR; TCRdb stores in-frame clones only, minus some. The sample carries 80,000 or so clones, around 90% recorded once. In regard to this clone: What it binds is unknown.

This material consisted of CD4+ or CD8+ T cells sorted from blood, taken in a trial of the OX40 agonist ivuxolimab. The TCR comes from an adult with an advanced solid tumor such as melanoma, head and neck, liver or kidney cancer. The V and J genes are TRBV11-2 and TRBJ1-1, with no clear D. CDR3 residues: CASSLDRVNTEAFF. The CDR3 coding sequence is TGTGCCAGCAGCTTAGATCGTGTGAACACTGAAGCTTTCTTT. Drawing the rest from reference TRBV11-2 and TRBJ1-1, the complete variable domain is EAGVAQSPRYKIIEKRQSVAFWCNPISGHATLYWYQQILGQGPKLLIQFQNNGVVDDSQLPKDRFSAERLKGVDSTLKIQPAKLEDSAVYLCASSLDRVNTEAFFGQGTRLTVV.